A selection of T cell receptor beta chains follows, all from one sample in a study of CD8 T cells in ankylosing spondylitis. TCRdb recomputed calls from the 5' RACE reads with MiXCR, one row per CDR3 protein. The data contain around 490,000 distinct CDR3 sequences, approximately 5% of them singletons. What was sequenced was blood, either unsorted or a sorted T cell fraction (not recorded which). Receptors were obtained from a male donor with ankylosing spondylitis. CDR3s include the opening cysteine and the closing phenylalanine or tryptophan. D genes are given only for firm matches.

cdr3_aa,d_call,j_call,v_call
CASSVRVGANVLTF,-,TRBJ2-6,TRBV9
CSALDRDKGNQPQHF,TRBD1,TRBJ1-5,TRBV20-1
CASSFRGGRDEQYF,-,TRBJ2-7,TRBV28
CASSSSGSYEQYF,-,TRBJ2-7,TRBV5-6
CASSPIAGGRWAEQFF,TRBD2,TRBJ2-1,TRBV5-1
CASSQDWDSSGYTF,TRBD1,TRBJ1-2,TRBV4-3
CATQRGVHTEAFF,-,TRBJ1-1,TRBV28
CASSLRTSGDTDTQYF,TRBD2,TRBJ2-3,TRBV28
CASSALGDEQFF,-,TRBJ2-1,TRBV2
CSVGEAVGETQYF,-,TRBJ2-5,TRBV29-1
CSVEKRLAGGETQYF,TRBD2,TRBJ2-5,TRBV29-1
CATSKTGSRVSSQHF,-,TRBJ1-5,TRBV15
CASRTVQENQYF,-,TRBJ2-5,TRBV5-1
CASPTGAGPENYNEQFF,-,TRBJ2-1,TRBV10-1
CASRRGGANVLTF,-,TRBJ2-6,TRBV27
CASSLGTGIAQPQHF,TRBD1,TRBJ1-5,TRBV5-6
CSAPVGGWEAFF,-,TRBJ1-1,TRBV20-1
CASSQDYVNRGPQIGDTGELFF,TRBD1,TRBJ2-2,TRBV4-1
CSAPPREDTQYF,TRBD2,TRBJ2-3,TRBV20-1
CSASRGDEQFF,-,TRBJ2-1,TRBV20-1
CASSHLTEKRETQYF,-,TRBJ2-5,TRBV14
CASSQLIGRSEAKNIQYF,TRBD2,TRBJ2-4,TRBV14
CASARGPEQYF,-,TRBJ2-7,TRBV7-9
CSVSPGHFPGELFF,-,TRBJ2-2,TRBV29-1
CASSRAGSYNEQFF,-,TRBJ2-1,TRBV25-1
CASSPGQGASPLHF,TRBD1,TRBJ1-6,TRBV3-1
CASSVGVGAPPYEQYF,-,TRBJ2-7,TRBV7-8
CSAPLGGRTGNYGYTF,-,TRBJ1-2,TRBV20-1
CASSQEWRPGAEQYF,-,TRBJ2-7,TRBV4-3
CASSLGGLGRAGSEAFF,-,TRBJ1-1,TRBV5-1
CASAPRGGYEQYF,-,TRBJ2-7,TRBV27
CAISEQGGAGELFF,-,TRBJ2-2,TRBV10-3
CSVEESGTGTYEQYF,TRBD1,TRBJ2-7,TRBV29-1
CASSAYRVSYEQYF,-,TRBJ2-7,TRBV7-2
CASSLVGQGTGELFF,TRBD1,TRBJ2-2,TRBV5-1